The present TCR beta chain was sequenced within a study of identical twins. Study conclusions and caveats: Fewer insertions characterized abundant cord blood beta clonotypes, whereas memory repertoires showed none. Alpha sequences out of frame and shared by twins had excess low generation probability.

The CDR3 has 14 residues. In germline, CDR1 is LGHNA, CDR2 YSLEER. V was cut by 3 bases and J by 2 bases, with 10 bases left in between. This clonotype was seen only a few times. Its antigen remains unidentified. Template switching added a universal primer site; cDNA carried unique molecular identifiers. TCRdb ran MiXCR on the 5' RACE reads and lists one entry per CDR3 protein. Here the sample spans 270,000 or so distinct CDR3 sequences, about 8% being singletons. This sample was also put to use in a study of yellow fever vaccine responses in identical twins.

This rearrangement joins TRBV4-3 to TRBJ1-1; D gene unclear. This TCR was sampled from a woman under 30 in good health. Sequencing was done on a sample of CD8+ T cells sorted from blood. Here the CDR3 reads CASSHLARNTEAFF. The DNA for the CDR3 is TGCGCCAGCAGCCACCTTGCCCGTAACACTGAAGCTTTCTTT.